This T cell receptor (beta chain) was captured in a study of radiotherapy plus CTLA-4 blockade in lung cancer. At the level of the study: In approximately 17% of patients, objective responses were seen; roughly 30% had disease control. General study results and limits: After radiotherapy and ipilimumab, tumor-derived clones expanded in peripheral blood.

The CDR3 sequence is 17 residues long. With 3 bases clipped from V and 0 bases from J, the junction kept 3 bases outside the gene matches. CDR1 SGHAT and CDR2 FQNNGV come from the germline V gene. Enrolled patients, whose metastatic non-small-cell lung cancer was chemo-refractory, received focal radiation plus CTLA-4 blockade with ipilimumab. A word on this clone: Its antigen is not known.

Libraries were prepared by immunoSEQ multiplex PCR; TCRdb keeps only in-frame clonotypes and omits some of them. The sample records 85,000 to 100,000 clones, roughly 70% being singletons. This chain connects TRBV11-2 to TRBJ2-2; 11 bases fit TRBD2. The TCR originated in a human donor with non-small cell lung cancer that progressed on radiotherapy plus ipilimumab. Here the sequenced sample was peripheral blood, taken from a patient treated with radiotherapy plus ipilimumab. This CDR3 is CASSFPSGGPNTGELFF. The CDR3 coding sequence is TGTGCCAGCAGCTTTCCTAGCGGGGGGCCGAACACCGGGGAGCTGTTTTTT.